The rows below give T cell receptor beta chains drawn from one sample of a study of blood T cell repertoires in COVID-19. The repertoire was sequenced with immunoSEQ multiplex PCR; TCRdb's copy has only in-frame clones and lacks some. This table holds 350,000 to 450,000 clones, around 87% found once. Sequencing was done on a sample of PBMCs or T cells enriched from blood (not recorded which). All receptors derive from a man aged 25 to 40 who had recovered from COVID-19. Each CDR3 is given with its conserved first and last residue. D genes are given only for firm matches. Clone size is given for some rows only: seen once, a few or many times, or a class if the clone is expanded.

D: NA; size: NA; J: TRBJ2-7; V: TRBV2; DNA: TGTGCCACCGCCATGGACAGTAACTACGAGCAGTACTTC; CDR3: CATAMDSNYEQYF
D: NA; size: NA; J: TRBJ1-3; V: TRBV28; DNA: TGTGCCAGCAGTTTCGGAGGTAAAGGAAACACCATATATTTT; CDR3: CASSFGGKGNTIYF
D: TRBD1; size: NA; J: TRBJ1-1; V: TRBV12-5; DNA: TGTGCTAGTGGTTTGGATTGGACAGGGGCGGCTTTCTTT; CDR3: CASGLDWTGAAFF
D: NA; size: NA; J: TRBJ1-5; V: TRBV10-3; DNA: TGTGCCATCAGTGAGCAGCCGGGGACGCTCGGGGGTCAGCCCCAGCATTTT; CDR3: CAISEQPGTLGGQPQHF
D: NA; size: NA; J: TRBJ1-5; V: TRBV4-1; DNA: TGCGCCAGCAGCCCCGTCCCGGGACACCTCAATCAGCCCCAGCATTTT; CDR3: CASSPVPGHLNQPQHF
D: TRBD1; size: NA; J: TRBJ1-5; V: TRBV28; DNA: TGTGCCAGCGTGACAGGGGGAGCGCCCCAGCATTTT; CDR3: CASVTGGAPQHF
D: NA; size: NA; J: TRBJ1-3; V: TRBV5-1; DNA: TGCGCCAGCTGCGACAGGACCCAGTCTGAGGCCATATATTTT; CDR3: CASCDRTQSEAIYF
D: NA; size: NA; J: TRBJ2-7; V: TRBV7-8; DNA: TGTGCCAGCAGCCGGGGACAATACTACGAGCAGTACTTC; CDR3: CASSRGQYYEQYF
D: NA; size: NA; J: TRBJ2-5; V: TRBV7-6; DNA: TGTGCCAGCAGCACAGGAGTCTCAGGGAGGGAGACCCAGTACTTC; CDR3: CASSTGVSGRETQYF
D: NA; size: NA; J: TRBJ1-2; V: TRBV12-3/TRBV12-4; DNA: TGTGCCAGCAGTTTGTCGGGATCAAGTGGCTACACCTTC; CDR3: CASSLSGSSGYTF
D: NA; size: NA; J: TRBJ2-2; V: TRBV27; DNA: TGTGCCACCCTCCCGGCGGTGGGTGGCACCGGGGAGCTGTTTTTT; CDR3: CATLPAVGGTGELFF
D: NA; size: NA; J: TRBJ1-1; V: TRBV20-1; DNA: TGCAGTGCTGCCAGGGGAACTGAAGCTTTCTTT; CDR3: CSAARGTEAFF
D: TRBD2; size: NA; J: TRBJ2-3; V: TRBV7-9; DNA: TGTGCCAGCAGCTTCGGTAGCGGGAGTGGTGCAGATACGCAGTATTTT; CDR3: CASSFGSGSGADTQYF
D: TRBD2; size: NA; J: TRBJ2-3; V: TRBV27; DNA: TGTGCCAGCATCGGCGGGAGGTTCACAGATACGCAGTATTTT; CDR3: CASIGGRFTDTQYF
D: NA; size: NA; J: TRBJ2-2; V: TRBV28; DNA: TGTGCCAGCAGTGCGGCAGGGACGAACACCGGGGAGCTGTTTTTT; CDR3: CASSAAGTNTGELFF
D: TRBD2; size: many; J: TRBJ2-7; V: TRBV19; DNA: TGTGCCAGTAGTACGCGACTAGCTGAAACCTATGAGCAGTACTTC; CDR3: CASSTRLAETYEQYF
D: TRBD1; size: NA; J: TRBJ1-5; V: TRBV19; DNA: TGTGCCAGTAGCACACGACAGGGGGAAAGTAGCAATCAGCCCCAGCATTTT; CDR3: CASSTRQGESSNQPQHF
D: TRBD1; size: NA; J: TRBJ2-7; V: TRBV7-8; DNA: TGTGCCAGCAGCTTAGCGGCGAGACAGGGGGCTTACGAGCAGTACTTC; CDR3: CASSLAARQGAYEQYF
D: NA; size: NA; J: TRBJ1-2; V: TRBV6-5; DNA: TGTGCCAGCACGGACGGGGAGACCTATGGCTACACCTTC; CDR3: CASTDGETYGYTF
D: TRBD1; size: NA; J: TRBJ1-1; V: TRBV7-8; DNA: TGTGCCAGCAGCTTAAGAGGACAGGGGGCAATAGGCACTGAAGCTTTCTTT; CDR3: CASSLRGQGAIGTEAFF
D: NA; size: NA; J: TRBJ2-5; V: TRBV6-1; DNA: TGTGCCAGCAGTGACAGGGGCCTGACAGAGACCCAGTACTTC; CDR3: CASSDRGLTETQYF
D: TRBD2; size: once; J: TRBJ2-1; V: TRBV24-1; DNA: TGTGCCACCAGTGATTTGTCAAGCGGGAGCTACAATGAGCAGTTCTTC; CDR3: CATSDLSSGSYNEQFF
D: TRBD1; size: NA; J: TRBJ1-2; V: TRBV29-1; DNA: TGCAGCGCCGAAGGGACAGGGGATGGCTACACCTTC; CDR3: CSAEGTGDGYTF
D: NA; size: NA; J: TRBJ1-3; V: TRBV7-2; DNA: TGTGCCAGCAGCCCGTACAGGGCTGGAAACACCATATATTTT; CDR3: CASSPYRAGNTIYF
D: NA; size: NA; J: TRBJ2-1; V: TRBV4-1; DNA: TGCGCCAGCAGCCACGGAGACCCGCGGAATGAGCAGTTCTTC; CDR3: CASSHGDPRNEQFF
D: TRBD1; size: NA; J: TRBJ1-2; V: TRBV25-1; DNA: TGTGCCAGCAGCCAGGGGGGTTATGGCTACACCTTC; CDR3: CASSQGGYGYTF
D: NA; size: NA; J: TRBJ1-5; V: TRBV4-2; DNA: TGTGCCAGCAGCCAAGATCGGGGATCCAATCAGCCCCAGCATTTT; CDR3: CASSQDRGSNQPQHF
D: NA; size: NA; J: TRBJ2-7; V: TRBV10-3; DNA: TGTGCCATCAGCCCGACTAGCTACGAGCAGTACTTC; CDR3: CAISPTSYEQYF
D: TRBD1; size: NA; J: TRBJ2-5; V: TRBV24-1; DNA: TGTGCCACCAGTGACTCGGGACAGGGGGTCCTCGAGACCCAGTACTTC; CDR3: CATSDSGQGVLETQYF
D: NA; size: NA; J: TRBJ1-2; V: TRBV6-5; DNA: TGTGCCAGCAGTCAACCCTCCTTGGGCGGCTACACCTTC; CDR3: CASSQPSLGGYTF
D: NA; size: once; J: TRBJ2-3; V: TRBV6-5; DNA: TGTGCCAGCAGTTACTCGAGTATGGGGCAGCAGTATTTT; CDR3: CASSYSSMGQQYF
D: NA; size: NA; J: TRBJ1-6; V: TRBV13; DNA: TGTGCCAGCAGCTCCCAACCAACCGTCGTGGCCAACTCACCCCTCCACTTT; CDR3: CASSSQPTVVANSPLHF
D: NA; size: NA; J: TRBJ1-2; V: TRBV3-1/TRBV3-2; DNA: TGTGCCAGCGGTGAGGGGGACTATGGCTACACCTTC; CDR3: CASGEGDYGYTF
D: NA; size: NA; J: TRBJ2-7; V: TRBV27; DNA: TGTGCCAGCACGGTCGCGGGACGTTGGCCCTACGAGCAGTACTTC; CDR3: CASTVAGRWPYEQYF
D: TRBD2; size: many; J: TRBJ2-3; V: TRBV11-2; DNA: TGTGCCAGCAGCTTAGTAACTAGCGGAGGCACAGATACGCAGTATTTT; CDR3: CASSLVTSGGTDTQYF
D: NA; size: NA; J: TRBJ2-7; V: TRBV19; DNA: TGTGCCAGTAGCGAGGGCCGGACCTACGAGCAGTACTTC; CDR3: CASSEGRTYEQYF
D: NA; size: NA; J: TRBJ1-1; V: TRBV2; DNA: TGTGCCAGCAGTACAGGGCTTACTGAAGCTTTCTTT; CDR3: CASSTGLTEAFF
D: NA; size: NA; J: TRBJ1-5; V: TRBV3-1/TRBV3-2; DNA: TGTGCCAGCAGCCAAGATCTTTCAGGGGGCAATCAGCCCCAGCATTTT; CDR3: CASSQDLSGGNQPQHF
D: TRBD1; size: NA; J: TRBJ2-1; V: TRBV2; DNA: TGTGCCAGCAGTGAAAACGGACAGGGAAACAATGAGCAGTTCTTC; CDR3: CASSENGQGNNEQFF
D: NA; size: NA; J: TRBJ1-4; V: TRBV9; DNA: TGTGCCAGCAGCTTCAATAATGAAAAACTGTTTTTT; CDR3: CASSFNNEKLFF
D: NA; size: NA; J: TRBJ1-5; V: TRBV9; DNA: TGTGCCAGCAGCGTAGGAGAAATCGGCAATCAGCCCCAGCATTTT; CDR3: CASSVGEIGNQPQHF
D: TRBD1; size: NA; J: TRBJ2-5; V: TRBV5-1; DNA: TGCGCCAGCAGGGCCGGGACAGGGTACGGCCAAGAGACCCAGTACTTC; CDR3: CASRAGTGYGQETQYF